This is a list of T cell receptor beta chains from one sample in a study of cytomegalovirus exposure and HLA in healthy donors. Clones were sequenced by immunoSEQ multiplex PCR, and TCRdb holds only the in-frame ones, with some missing. The sample consists of 170,000 or so clones, around 80% of them appearing once. Sequences were obtained from PBMCs. These receptors came from a man aged 25-45 years in good health and CMV-seropositive. The CDR3 runs from the conserved cysteine through the conserved F or W. The D gene is left open where the match is weak. Size is omitted from some rows. Given values are once, few, many or a class for expanded clones.

TRBV5-1,TRBJ2-7,TRBD2,17,few,CASSLAASGGVTYEQYF,TGCGCCAGCAGCTTGGCCGCTAGCGGGGGGGTGACCTACGAGCAGTACTTC
TRBV6-1,TRBJ1-2,NA,16,NA,CASSEASGQAGYGYTF,TGTGCCAGCAGTGAAGCTTCTGGGCAGGCCGGCTATGGCTACACCTTC
TRBV5-1,TRBJ1-2,TRBD1,14,NA,CASSRTTGDYGYTF,TGCGCCAGCAGCCGCACGACAGGGGACTATGGCTACACCTTC
TRBV27,TRBJ2-1,NA,15,NA,CASTSKGGLYNEQFF,TGTGCCAGCACCAGCAAGGGGGGGCTCTACAATGAGCAGTTCTTC
TRBV6-6,TRBJ1-1,TRBD1,14,NA,CASGVRGQNTEAFF,TGTGCCAGCGGGGTGAGGGGGCAGAACACTGAAGCTTTCTTT
TRBV7-9,TRBJ2-6,TRBD1,18,NA,CASSPRGQGEAGANVLTF,TGTGCCAGCAGCCCCCGGGGACAGGGGGAAGCTGGGGCCAACGTCCTGACTTTC
TRBV6-5,TRBJ1-1,NA,14,NA,CASSYGGEDTEAFF,TGTGCCAGCAGTTACGGGGGCGAGGACACTGAAGCTTTCTTT
TRBV5-1,TRBJ1-1,NA,12,NA,CASSPGGTEAFF,TGCGCCAGCAGCCCTGGGGGGACTGAAGCTTTCTTT
TRBV7-3,TRBJ2-2,TRBD2,17,NA,CASSLGTSGRKTGELFF,TGTGCCAGCAGCTTAGGGACTAGCGGGAGGAAGACCGGGGAGCTGTTTTTT
TRBV4-1,TRBJ2-2,TRBD2,15,NA,CASSLRGVRTGELFF,TGCGCCAGCAGTCTCCGGGGGGTCCGCACCGGGGAGCTGTTTTTT
TRBV4-2,TRBJ1-3,NA,17,NA,CASSQDTGGAGGNTIYF,TGTGCCAGCAGCCAAGATACGGGGGGGGCAGGTGGAAACACCATATATTTT
TRBV5-1,TRBJ2-5,TRBD2,15,once,CASSWAGGGAETQYF,TGCGCCAGCAGCTGGGCGGGAGGGGGTGCGGAGACCCAGTACTTC
TRBV6-1,TRBJ2-3,TRBD1,14,NA,CASSLWTGERSQYF,TGTGCCAGCAGTCTATGGACAGGGGAGAGGTCGCAGTATTTT
TRBV5-6,TRBJ2-3,TRBD2,16,NA,CASSPGTSGGIDTQYF,TGTGCCAGCAGCCCGGGGACTAGCGGGGGTATAGATACGCAGTATTTT
TRBV5-4,TRBJ2-7,NA,16,NA,CASSPGPQKSSYEQYF,TGCGCCAGCAGTCCGGGTCCGCAGAAGAGCTCCTACGAGCAGTACTTC
TRBV29-1,TRBJ2-5,TRBD1,15,NA,CSVEGDTGAGETQYF,TGCAGCGTTGAGGGGGACACAGGGGCGGGAGAGACCCAGTACTTC
TRBV12-5,TRBJ2-7,TRBD2,15,NA,CASGSLAGGSYEQYF,TGTGCTAGTGGCTCACTAGCGGGGGGATCCTACGAGCAGTACTTC
TRBV19,TRBJ2-1,TRBD1,14,NA,CASTQDRWDNEQFF,TGTGCCAGTACCCAGGACAGGTGGGACAATGAGCAGTTCTTC
TRBV7-9,TRBJ2-7,NA,16,NA,CASSLGGGGIPYEQYF,TGTGCCAGCAGCTTAGGGGGAGGGGGGATTCCCTACGAGCAGTACTTC
TRBV30,TRBJ2-1,TRBD2,15,NA,CAWRSRRRGVSEQFF,TGTGCCTGGAGGAGCCGGCGGCGGGGGGTGAGTGAGCAGTTCTTC
TRBV29-1,TRBJ1-2,NA,11,NA,CSVEDRGGYTF,TGCAGCGTTGAAGATCGGGGGGGCTACACCTTC
TRBV9,TRBJ2-3,TRBD2,16,NA,CASSVGTSGGTDTQYF,TGTGCCAGCAGCGTAGGGACTAGCGGGGGCACAGATACGCAGTATTTT
TRBV6-1,TRBJ1-5,NA,14,few,CASSEIVASQPQHF,TGTGCCAGCAGTGAAATTGTGGCTTCTCAGCCCCAGCATTTT
TRBV28,TRBJ2-7,TRBD1,15,few,CASSFRTGGTYEQYF,TGTGCCAGCAGTTTTAGGACAGGGGGAACCTACGAGCAGTACTTC
TRBV9,TRBJ2-3,NA,14,NA,CASSVGTHTDTQYF,TGTGCCAGCAGCGTAGGCACACACACAGATACGCAGTATTTT
TRBV4-1,TRBJ2-3,TRBD2,17,once,CASSLPIAGEATDTQYF,TGCGCCAGCAGCCTTCCGATAGCGGGAGAGGCTACAGATACGCAGTATTTT
TRBV28,TRBJ2-2,TRBD1,12,NA,CAAQGAGGELFF,TGTGCCGCGCAGGGGGCGGGCGGGGAGCTGTTTTTT
TRBV7-2,TRBJ2-7,NA,14,NA,CASSPAGIPYEQYF,TGTGCCAGCAGCCCTGCGGGGATCCCCTATGAGCAGTACTTC
TRBV9,TRBJ2-7,TRBD2,15,once,CASSVTSGESYEQYF,TGTGCCAGCAGCGTAACTAGCGGGGAATCCTACGAGCAGTACTTC
TRBV6-6,TRBJ1-3,NA,14,NA,CASSYSRLTDTIYF,TGTGCCAGCAGTTACTCGAGGTTGACGGACACCATATATTTT